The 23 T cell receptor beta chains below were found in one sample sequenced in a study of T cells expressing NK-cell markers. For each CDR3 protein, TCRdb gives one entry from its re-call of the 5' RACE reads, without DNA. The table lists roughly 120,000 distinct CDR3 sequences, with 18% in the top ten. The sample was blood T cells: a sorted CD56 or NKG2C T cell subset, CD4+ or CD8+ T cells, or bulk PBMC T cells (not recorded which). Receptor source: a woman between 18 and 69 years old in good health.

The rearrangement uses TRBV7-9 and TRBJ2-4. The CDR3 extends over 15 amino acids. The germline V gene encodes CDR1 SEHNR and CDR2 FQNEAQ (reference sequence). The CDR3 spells CASSLVTEPKNIQYF.

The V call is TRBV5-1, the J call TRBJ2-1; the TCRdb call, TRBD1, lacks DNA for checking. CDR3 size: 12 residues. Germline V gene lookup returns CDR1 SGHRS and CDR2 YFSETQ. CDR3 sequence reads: CASSPGQTPQFF.

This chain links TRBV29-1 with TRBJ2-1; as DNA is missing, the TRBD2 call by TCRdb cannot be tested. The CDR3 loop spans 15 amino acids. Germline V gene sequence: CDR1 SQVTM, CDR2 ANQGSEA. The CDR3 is CSVRFAERGYNEQFF.

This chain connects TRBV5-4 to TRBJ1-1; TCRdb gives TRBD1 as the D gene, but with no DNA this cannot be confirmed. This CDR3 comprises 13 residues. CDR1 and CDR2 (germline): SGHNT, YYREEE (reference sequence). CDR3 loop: CASGETGATEAFF.

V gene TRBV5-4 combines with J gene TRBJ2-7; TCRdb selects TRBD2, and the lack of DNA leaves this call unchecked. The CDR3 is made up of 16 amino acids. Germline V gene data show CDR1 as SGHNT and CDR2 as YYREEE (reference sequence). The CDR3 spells CASSTGTSGSIDEQYF.

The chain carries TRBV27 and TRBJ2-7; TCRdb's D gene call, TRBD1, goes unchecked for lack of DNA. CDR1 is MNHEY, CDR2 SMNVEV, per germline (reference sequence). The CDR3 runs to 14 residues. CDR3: CASSASPGGYEQYF.

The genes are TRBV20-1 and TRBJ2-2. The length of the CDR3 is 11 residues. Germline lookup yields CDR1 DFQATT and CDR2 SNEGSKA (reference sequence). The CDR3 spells CSATATGELFF.

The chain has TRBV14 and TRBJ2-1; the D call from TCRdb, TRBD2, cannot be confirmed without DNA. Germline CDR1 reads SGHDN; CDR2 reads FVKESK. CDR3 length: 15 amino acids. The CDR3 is CASSQFSSGLNEQFF. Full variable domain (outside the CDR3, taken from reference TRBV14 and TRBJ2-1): EAGVTQFPSHSVIEKGQTVTLRCDPISGHDNLYWYRRVMGKEIKFLLHFVKESKQDESGMPNNRFLAERTGGTYSTLKVQPAELEDSGVYFCASSQFSSGLNEQFFGPGTRLTVL.

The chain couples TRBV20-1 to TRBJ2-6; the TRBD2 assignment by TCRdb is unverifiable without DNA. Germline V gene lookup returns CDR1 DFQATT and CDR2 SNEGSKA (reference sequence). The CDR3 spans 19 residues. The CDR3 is CSARVRTSGRADGANVLTF.

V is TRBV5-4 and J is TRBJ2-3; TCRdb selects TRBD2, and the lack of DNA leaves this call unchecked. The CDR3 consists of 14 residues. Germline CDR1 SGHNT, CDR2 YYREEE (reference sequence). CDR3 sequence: CASSSTGGTDTQYF.

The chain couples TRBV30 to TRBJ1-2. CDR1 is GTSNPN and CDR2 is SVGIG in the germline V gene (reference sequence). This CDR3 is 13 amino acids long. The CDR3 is CAGVGDQRYGYTF.

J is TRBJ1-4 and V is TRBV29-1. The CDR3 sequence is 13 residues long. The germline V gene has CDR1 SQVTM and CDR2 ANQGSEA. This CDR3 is CSVEAPNGEKLFF. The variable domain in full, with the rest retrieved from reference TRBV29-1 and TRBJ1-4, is SAVISQKPSRDICQRGTSLTIQCQVDSQVTMMFWYRQQPGQSLTLIATANQGSEATYESGFVIDKFPISRPNLTFSTLTVSNMSPEDSSIYLCSVEAPNGEKLFFGSGTQLSVL.

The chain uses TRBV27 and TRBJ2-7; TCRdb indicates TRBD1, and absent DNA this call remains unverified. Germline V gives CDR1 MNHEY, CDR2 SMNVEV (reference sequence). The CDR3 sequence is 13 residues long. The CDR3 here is CASSYQGAGEQYF.

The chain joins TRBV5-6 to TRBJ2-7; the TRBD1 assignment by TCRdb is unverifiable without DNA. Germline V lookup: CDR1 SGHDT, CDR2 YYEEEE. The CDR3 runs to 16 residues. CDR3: CASSLIQGTPSYEQYF.

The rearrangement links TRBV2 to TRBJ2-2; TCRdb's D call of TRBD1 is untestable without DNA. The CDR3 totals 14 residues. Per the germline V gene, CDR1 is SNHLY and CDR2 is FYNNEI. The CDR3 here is CASSWTGGTGELFF.

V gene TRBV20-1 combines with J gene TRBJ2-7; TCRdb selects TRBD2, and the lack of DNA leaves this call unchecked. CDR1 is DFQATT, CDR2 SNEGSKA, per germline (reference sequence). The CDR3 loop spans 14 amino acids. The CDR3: CSANQAGLTYEQYF.

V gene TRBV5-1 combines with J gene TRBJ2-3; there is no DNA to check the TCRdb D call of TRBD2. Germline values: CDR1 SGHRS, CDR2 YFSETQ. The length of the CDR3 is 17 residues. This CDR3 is CASSSELAGQPTDTQYF.

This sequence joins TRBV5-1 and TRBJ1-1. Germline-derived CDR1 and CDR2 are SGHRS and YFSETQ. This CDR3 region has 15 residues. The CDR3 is CASSLSVRLNTEAFF.

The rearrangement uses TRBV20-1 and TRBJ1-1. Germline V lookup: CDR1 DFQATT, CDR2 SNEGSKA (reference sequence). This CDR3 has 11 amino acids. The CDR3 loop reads CSARDYTEAFF.

The CDR3: CAISESNDRISYEQYF. J is TRBJ2-7 and V is TRBV10-3. The CDR3 has 16 residues. Germline assignment: CDR1 ENHRY and CDR2 SYGVKD.

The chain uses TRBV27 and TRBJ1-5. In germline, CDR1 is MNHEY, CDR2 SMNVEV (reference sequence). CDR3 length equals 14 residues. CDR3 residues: CASSFSGGGQPQHF.

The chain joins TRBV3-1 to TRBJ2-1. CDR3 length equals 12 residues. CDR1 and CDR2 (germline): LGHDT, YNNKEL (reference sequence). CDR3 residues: CASSPRYNEQFF.

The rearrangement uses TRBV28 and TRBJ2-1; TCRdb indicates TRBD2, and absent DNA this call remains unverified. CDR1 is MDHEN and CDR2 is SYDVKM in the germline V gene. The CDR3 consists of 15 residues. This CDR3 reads CASSASGMGGNEQFF.